This T cell receptor (beta chain) comes out of a study of T-cell memory formation after mild COVID-19. TCRdb re-derived calls from the 5' RACE reads in MiXCR, one entry per CDR3 protein. The sample has approximately 500,000 distinct CDR3 sequences; roughly 25% are singletons. This CDR3 contains 15 residues. The germline gives CDR1 SEHNR, CDR2 FQNEAQ (reference sequence). The germline V and J ends were trimmed by 5 bases and 4 bases, with 15 bases remaining between them. This clonotype was counted a few times. This chain uses TRBV7-9 with TRBJ2-1; weak D call: TRBD2 (6 bases). This TCR was sampled from an adult woman who had mild COVID-19 (a few samples of this study predate the infection). Cell type and time point are not known. Input material: PBMCs or a T cell subset sorted from them (not recorded which). CDR3 sequence: CASSRILASYNEQFF. The CDR3 DNA is TGTGCCAGCAGCCGTATCCTAGCGTCGTACAATGAGCAGTTCTTC.